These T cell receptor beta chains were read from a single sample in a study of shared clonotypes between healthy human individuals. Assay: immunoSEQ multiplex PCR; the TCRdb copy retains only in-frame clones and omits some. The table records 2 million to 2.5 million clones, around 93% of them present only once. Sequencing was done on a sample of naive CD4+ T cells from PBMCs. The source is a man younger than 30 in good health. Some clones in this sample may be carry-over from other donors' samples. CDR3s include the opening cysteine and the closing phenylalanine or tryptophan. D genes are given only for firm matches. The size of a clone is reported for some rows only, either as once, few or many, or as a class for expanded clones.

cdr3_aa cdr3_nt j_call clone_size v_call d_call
CASSLGSSGRNEQFF TGCGCCAGCAGCTTGGGATCTAGCGGGAGAAATGAGCAGTTCTTC TRBJ2-1 - TRBV5-1 TRBD2
CASTPVAGVYNEQFF TGCGCCAGCACCCCCGTAGCGGGAGTGTACAATGAGCAGTTCTTC TRBJ2-1 once TRBV5-1 TRBD2
CASSLNSRRGNEQYF TGTGCCAGCAGCTTAAATTCCCGCAGGGGGAACGAGCAGTACTTC TRBJ2-7 - TRBV7-3 TRBD1
CASRLAHGNGTYNEQFF TGTGCAAGTCGCTTAGCGCACGGGAATGGGACCTACAATGAGCAGTTCTTC TRBJ2-1 - TRBV12-2 -
CAISESTAIEAFF TGTGCCATCAGTGAGTCGACAGCGATTGAAGCTTTCTTT TRBJ1-1 - TRBV10-3 -
CASSGRLAGLNTGELFF TGTGCCAGCAGTGGACGACTAGCGGGCCTTAACACCGGGGAGCTGTTTTTT TRBJ2-2 - TRBV6-1 TRBD2
CASSVGELAGGHWEQYF TGTGCCAGCAGCGTAGGAGAACTAGCGGGAGGTCACTGGGAGCAGTACTTC TRBJ2-7 - TRBV9 TRBD2
CASSPGNQPQHF TGTGCCAGCAGCCCGGGAAATCAGCCCCAGCATTTT TRBJ1-5 - TRBV16 -
CASTESSWGNQPQHF TGTGCCAGTACCGAATCGAGTTGGGGCAATCAGCCCCAGCATTTT TRBJ1-5 - TRBV19 -
CSVEETGNRKAFF TGCAGCGTTGAAGAAACAGGGAACAGGAAAGCTTTCTTT TRBJ1-1 - TRBV29-1 -
CASGRLAGEDEQFF TGTGCCAGCGGGAGACTAGCGGGAGAGGATGAGCAGTTCTTC TRBJ2-1 - TRBV5-8 TRBD2
CAISESLQVYGYTF TGTGCCATCAGTGAGTCGCTACAGGTCTATGGCTACACCTTC TRBJ1-2 once TRBV10-3 -
CASSYLPGSSYEQYF TGTGCCAGCAGTTACTTGCCAGGGAGCTCCTACGAGCAGTACTTC TRBJ2-7 - TRBV6-5 -
CASSLRLAGGDTQYF TGTGCCAGCAGTTTAAGGCTAGCGGGAGGAGATACGCAGTATTTT TRBJ2-3 once TRBV27 TRBD2
CASRVGAYSGELFF TGTGCCAGCAGAGTCGGGGCATATAGCGGGGAGCTGTTTTTT TRBJ2-2 - TRBV9 -
CASSARTSGRARYNEQFF TGTGCCAGCAGTGCGCGGACTAGCGGGAGGGCCAGGTACAATGAGCAGTTCTTC TRBJ2-1 - TRBV28 TRBD2
CASSLVDRMNTEAFF TGTGCCAGCAGCTTGGTTGACAGGATGAACACTGAAGCTTTCTTT TRBJ1-1 - TRBV5-6 -
CASSLGDRENQPQHF TGCGCCAGCAGCTTGGGGGACAGGGAAAATCAGCCCCAGCATTTT TRBJ1-5 few TRBV5-1 TRBD1
CASSLGVWGARGGYTF TGTGCCAGCAGCTTAGGAGTGTGGGGGGCGCGGGGCGGCTACACCTTC TRBJ1-2 - TRBV7-2 -
CASSLPPGAGELFF TGTGCCAGCAGCCTCCCTCCCGGGGCCGGGGAGCTGTTTTTT TRBJ2-2 - TRBV9 -
CASTELGQSLNTGELFF TGCGCCAGCACCGAGCTTGGACAGAGCCTGAACACCGGGGAGCTGTTTTTT TRBJ2-2 - TRBV5-1 -
CASSVAGGPKTQYF TGTGCCAGCAGTGTGGCGGGAGGTCCCAAGACCCAGTACTTC TRBJ2-5 - TRBV27 TRBD2
CASSLGTDPPNTIYF TGCGCCAGCAGCTTGGGGACGGACCCACCTAACACCATATATTTT TRBJ1-3 - TRBV5-1 -
CASSGTSGTNEQFF TGTGCCAGCAGCGGGACTAGCGGGACCAATGAGCAGTTCTTC TRBJ2-1 - TRBV9 TRBD2
CASSPVAGSTGELFF TGTGCCAGCAGTCCAGTAGCGGGATCGACCGGGGAGCTGTTTTTT TRBJ2-2 - TRBV2 TRBD2
CASSYSGQGPYEQYF TGTGCCAGCAGTTATTCGGGACAGGGCCCTTACGAGCAGTACTTC TRBJ2-7 - TRBV6-6 TRBD1
CASSLPSPNEQFF TGTGCCAGCAGTTTACCCAGTCCCAATGAGCAGTTCTTC TRBJ2-1 - TRBV28 -
CASSPGAGFGQETQYF TGTGCCAGCTCACCAGGGGCGGGATTTGGGCAAGAGACCCAGTACTTC TRBJ2-5 - TRBV18 -
CASSLGRELPQHF TGTGCCAGCAGTTTGGGCAGGGAACTGCCCCAGCATTTT TRBJ1-5 - TRBV28 -
CSVDRGADTQYF TGCAGCGTGGACAGGGGCGCAGATACGCAGTATTTT TRBJ2-3 - TRBV29-1 TRBD1
CASSLGVSFSYEQYF TGTGCCAGCAGCTTGGGAGTCAGCTTCTCCTACGAGCAGTACTTC TRBJ2-7 - TRBV7-2 -
CASRPRASSSYEQYF TGTGCCAGCAGGCCCCGGGCATCCTCTTCCTACGAGCAGTACTTC TRBJ2-7 - TRBV5-5 -
CSVERGLAGTEQFF TGCAGCGTTGAACGGGGACTAGCGGGTACTGAGCAGTTCTTC TRBJ2-1 - TRBV29-1 TRBD2
CASSPGSNSNQPQHF TGTGCCAGCTCACCAGGGAGTAATAGCAATCAGCCCCAGCATTTT TRBJ1-5 - TRBV18 -
CASSLDPSGRSPREQYF TGCGCCAGCAGCTTGGATCCTAGCGGGAGGTCGCCTCGCGAGCAGTACTTC TRBJ2-7 - TRBV5-1 TRBD2
CASRTGFHEQYF TGTGCCAGCCGTACAGGGTTCCACGAGCAGTACTTC TRBJ2-7 - TRBV7-3 -
CASSSGQGTGNTEAFF TGTGCCAGCAGTTCGGGACAGGGGACGGGAAACACTGAAGCTTTCTTT TRBJ1-1 - TRBV6-6 TRBD1
CSVEVSGVADLFF TGCAGCGTTGAAGTAAGCGGGGTAGCGGATCTGTTTTTT TRBJ1-4 - TRBV29-1 -
CASSLGWGQQETQYF TGTGCCAGCAGCTTGGGGTGGGGACAACAAGAGACCCAGTACTTC TRBJ2-5 - TRBV5-6 -
CASSPIPGGEQYF TGTGCCAGCTCACCAATCCCAGGGGGCGAGCAGTACTTC TRBJ2-7 - TRBV18 TRBD1
CASQRSGRAAYEQYF TGTGCCAGTCAAAGGAGCGGGAGGGCCGCTTATGAGCAGTACTTC TRBJ2-7 - TRBV19 TRBD2
CASSYGSGTYNEQFF TGTGCCAGCAGTTACGGTAGCGGAACCTACAATGAGCAGTTCTTC TRBJ2-1 few TRBV6-5 -
CASRQWTATNEKLFF TGTGCCAGCAGGCAATGGACAGCAACTAATGAAAAACTGTTTTTT TRBJ1-4 - TRBV6-1 -
CASSPQGGGYGYTF TGTGCCAGCAGCCCACAGGGGGGAGGCTATGGCTACACCTTC TRBJ1-2 once TRBV5-5 TRBD1
CASSSGGGRGGNQPQHF TGTGCCAGCAGCTCCGGCGGGGGACGAGGGGGCAATCAGCCCCAGCATTTT TRBJ1-5 few TRBV5-6 -
CASSRDAANNEQFF TGTGCCAGCAGCCGGGACGCCGCCAACAATGAGCAGTTCTTC TRBJ2-1 - TRBV6-6 -
CASSPDRDGNQPQHF TGTGCCAGCTCACCCGACAGGGATGGCAATCAGCCCCAGCATTTT TRBJ1-5 - TRBV18 TRBD1
CASSFLDRGAEQYF TGTGCCAGCAGTTTCCTGGACAGGGGCGCCGAGCAGTACTTC TRBJ2-7 - TRBV28 TRBD1
CASSSGSGNEKLFF TGTGCCAGCAGCTCCGGCTCAGGCAATGAAAAACTGTTTTTT TRBJ1-4 - TRBV5-4 -
CASSSLAGEVAGELFF TGCGCCAGCAGCTCGTTAGCGGGAGAGGTGGCCGGGGAGCTGTTTTTT TRBJ2-2 - TRBV5-1 TRBD2
CASQHPGQVKGTGELFF TGCGCCAGTCAACACCCGGGACAGGTGAAAGGCACCGGGGAGCTGTTTTTT TRBJ2-2 - TRBV5-1 TRBD1
CASSHGQGIYEQYF TGCGCCAGCAGCCATGGACAGGGTATCTACGAGCAGTACTTC TRBJ2-7 - TRBV5-1 TRBD1